The rows below give T cell receptor beta chains drawn from one sample of a study of PD-1 blockade in classical Hodgkin lymphoma. Only in-frame clones appear in the TCRdb table, and some are missing; sequencing was by immunoSEQ multiplex PCR. The sample has 15,000 or so clones; 55% to 70% are singletons. This material consisted of peripheral blood mononuclear cells (PBMCs), taken at baseline. These receptors all come from a human donor with classical Hodgkin lymphoma. Both conserved end residues are part of each CDR3. Each record gives: D gene, CDR3 length, clone size, V gene, J gene, CDR3 DNA, CDR3 protein. The D gene is left open where the match is weak. Not every row has a clone size; where given, it reads once, few, many or a size class.

>TRBD1|14|-|TRBV5-5|TRBJ2-7
TGTGCCAGCAGCTTGCGACAGGGGGAGTACGAGCAGTACTTC
CASSLRQGEYEQYF
>-|16|-|TRBV5-5|TRBJ2-3
TGTGCCAGCAGCCCTTTGGGGGCGCCCCAAACAGATACGCAGTATTTT
CASSPLGAPQTDTQYF
>-|13|-|TRBV10-3|TRBJ2-6
TGTGCCATCAGTGAATCCGGGCCCAACGTCCTGACTTTC
CAISESGPNVLTF
>TRBD1|14|-|TRBV5-1|TRBJ1-4
TGCGCCAGCAGCTTGACAGGGGAGGATGAAAAACTGTTTTTT
CASSLTGEDEKLFF
>TRBD1|15|-|TRBV28|TRBJ1-2
TGTGCCAGCAGCGGTCCAGGGGGCTTAAACTATGGCTACACCTTC
CASSGPGGLNYGYTF
>-|12|-|TRBV27|TRBJ2-1
TGTGCCAGCAGTATCAGGCGCGGCGAGCAGTTCTTC
CASSIRRGEQFF
>-|15|-|TRBV5-5|TRBJ2-2
TGTGCCAGCAGCCGCGGGACAGAGAACACCGGGGAGCTGTTTTTT
CASSRGTENTGELFF
>-|14|-|TRBV6-1|TRBJ1-5
TGTGCCAGCAGTGCTGAATATAGCAATCAGCCCCAGCATTTT
CASSAEYSNQPQHF
>TRBD2|20|-|TRBV5-1|TRBJ2-2
TGCGCCAGCAGCTTGTATCCTAGCGGGAGGGCCAGTATTAACACCGGGGAGCTGTTTTTT
CASSLYPSGRASINTGELFF
>-|13|few|TRBV30|TRBJ1-6
TGTGCCTGGAGTGTACAAGGTAGTTCACCCCTCCACTTT
CAWSVQGSSPLHF
>-|11|-|TRBV6-5|TRBJ2-1
TGTGCCAGCAGTTTATACAATGAGCAGTTCTTC
CASSLYNEQFF
>-|14|-|TRBV6-5|TRBJ2-2
TGTGCCAGCAGCCGGACTAAGAACACCGGGGAGCTGTTTTTT
CASSRTKNTGELFF
>TRBD1|13|-|TRBV7-8|TRBJ2-7
TGTGCCAGCAGCTTGGCAGGGGGCTACGAGCAGTACTTC
CASSLAGGYEQYF
>-|13|few|TRBV29-1|TRBJ2-7
TGCAGCGTTGTATCGTCTTTCTCCTACGAGCAGTACTTC
CSVVSSFSYEQYF
>-|15|-|TRBV7-8|TRBJ2-1
-
CASSLSQFGKGTEFF
>-|14|few|TRBV27|TRBJ1-5
TGTGCCAGCAGTTCTCAGGGGTTCACTCAGCCCCAGCATTTT
CASSSQGFTQPQHF
>-|16|-|TRBV4-1|TRBJ2-7
TGCGCCAGCAGCCAAGTCTTGGCGGCGAGCTCCTACGAGCAGTACTTC
CASSQVLAASSYEQYF
>-|14|-|TRBV7-2|TRBJ1-2
TGTGCCAGCAGCTTAGGGGGGCAGGGGCGCGGCTACACCTTC
CASSLGGQGRGYTF
>-|13|-|TRBV9|TRBJ1-4
TGTGCCAGCAGCGTAGGGGGGGCAGAGAAACTGTTTTTT
CASSVGGAEKLFF
>TRBD2|15|-|TRBV10-3|TRBJ2-7
TGTGCCATCAGTGAGTGGACTAGCGGCTCCTACGAGCAGTACTTC
CAISEWTSGSYEQYF
>-|17|-|TRBV5-8|TRBJ1-1
TGTGCCAGCAGCTTCTCGTGGGTTCGACAGTTGAACACTGAAGCTTTCTTT
CASSFSWVRQLNTEAFF
>-|16|-|TRBV5-1|TRBJ2-2
TGCGCCAGCAGCACCGCGGGACAGTGGAACACCGGGGAGCTGTTTTTT
CASSTAGQWNTGELFF
>TRBD1|17|-|TRBV15|TRBJ2-1
TGTGCCACCAGCAGAGGGGGCCCGGGACAGGGGAGAAATGAGCAGTTCTTC
CATSRGGPGQGRNEQFF
>TRBD1|16|few|TRBV25-1|TRBJ2-3
TGTGCCAGCAGTGAATTCAGACAGGGGGCGCGGGATACGCAGTATTTT
CASSEFRQGARDTQYF
>-|13|-|TRBV2|TRBJ2-1
TGTGCCAGCTCCGGGCAGGCCTACAATGAGCAGTTCTTC
CASSGQAYNEQFF
>-|12|-|TRBV28|TRBJ2-7
TGTGCCAGCAAAGGGAACAACTACGAGCAGTACTTC
CASKGNNYEQYF
>TRBD1|14|-|TRBV19|TRBJ1-4
TGTGCCAGTAGTAGGGGACAGGGTAATGAAAAACTGTTTTTT
CASSRGQGNEKLFF
>-|14|few|TRBV28|TRBJ1-4
TGTGCCAGCAGTTTATCCAGAAATGGAGGAAAACTGTTTTTT
CASSLSRNGGKLFF
>TRBD2|15|-|TRBV11-1|TRBJ2-1
TGTGCCAGCAGCTTAGGGACTAGCGGTGGCAATGAGCAGTTCTTC
CASSLGTSGGNEQFF
>-|14|-|TRBV6-5|TRBJ2-7
TGTGCCAGCAGTTACTCGGGCAGGGCCTACGAGCAGTACTTC
CASSYSGRAYEQYF